These 6 T cell receptor beta chains were sequenced from one sample in a study of shared clonotypes between healthy human individuals. Sequenced by immunoSEQ multiplex PCR; TCRdb stores in-frame clones only, minus some. The repertoire holds about 710,000 clones, over 55% seen once, with approximately 1.8% in the top ten. Sequenced: memory CD4+ T cells sorted from blood. Subset: CD45RA-negative fraction. These receptors were taken from a woman in her twenties or thirties in good health.

CDR3 amino acids: CSVTGQGVHEQYF. CDR3 DNA sequence: TGCAGCGTTACGGGACAGGGGGTCCACGAGCAGTACTTC. V is TRBV29-1 and J is TRBJ2-7; TRBD1 matches at 11 bases. Germline V gives CDR1 SQVTM, CDR2 ANQGSEA. Trimming removed 5 bases from V and 5 bases from J; junction bases left unmatched: 5. CDR3 length equals 13 residues.

The chain is built from TRBV4-1 and TRBJ2-4; 10 bases fit TRBD2. The V gene end was trimmed by 0 bases and the J gene end by 9 bases; junction bases not matched to a gene: 23. The CDR3 runs to 21 residues. Germline CDR1 MGHRA, CDR2 YSYEKL. The CDR3 region is CASSQDWGGMTSGLKRGIQYF. The CDR3 DNA reads TGCGCCAGCAGCCAAGATTGGGGCGGGATGACTAGCGGGTTAAAGCGAGGCATTCAGTACTTC.

In this sample, this clone turned up a few times. The CDR3 is CASSDEARGGANVLTF. CDR3 DNA: TGTGCCAGCAGTGACGAGGCCAGGGGTGGGGCCAACGTCCTGACTTTC. This sequence joins TRBV6-4 and TRBJ2-6, with D perhaps TRBD1 (6 bases). Germline CDR1 and CDR2: MRHNA and SNTAGT. V was trimmed by 2 bases and J by 3 bases, leaving 11 bases between them. There are 16 residues in the CDR3.

This chain links TRBV7-8 with TRBJ2-7, with 7 bases matching TRBD1. The length of the CDR3 is 15 residues. Germline V gene data show CDR1 as SGHVS and CDR2 as FQNEAQ. J was trimmed by 3 bases and V by 3 bases; bases with no gene match: 8. The CDR3 spells CASSFPRQGIYEQYF. The DNA for the CDR3 is TGTGCCAGCAGCTTTCCCCGACAGGGAATCTACGAGCAGTACTTC.

This chain connects TRBV5-1 to TRBJ1-5, with D possibly TRBD1 on 6 matching bases. The CDR3 length is 14 residues. Germline-derived CDR1 and CDR2 are SGHRS and YFSETQ. V was trimmed by 1 base and J by 8 bases, leaving 13 bases between them. The CDR3 region has the DNA TGCGCCAGCAGCTTGTTAGGGGGGGATGAGCCCCAGCATTTT. Its translation: CASSLLGGDEPQHF.

This clone occurred many times. The chain uses TRBV19 and TRBJ2-7, with 7 positions matching TRBD1. The germline V gene has CDR1 LNHDA and CDR2 SQIVND (reference sequence). There are 15 residues in the CDR3. V shed 0 bases and J 2 bases; nucleotides not matched to a gene: 4. CDR3 DNA: TGTGCCAGTAGTATAGAGGGGACAGCAACCTACGAGCAGTACTTC. This codes for CASSIEGTATYEQYF.